This TCR beta chain is drawn from a study of blood T cell repertoires in COVID-19. The data were produced by immunoSEQ multiplex PCR, yet TCRdb's version contains in-frame clones alone and is incomplete. The repertoire holds 150,000 or so clones, 75% to 90% seen once, with 13% in the top ten. This CDR3 region has 14 residues. Germline CDR1 and CDR2: SNHLY and FYNNEI. The V and J ends lost 10 bases and 0 bases respectively, with 13 bases between them. The rearrangement uses TRBV2 and TRBJ2-4; D remains ambiguous. The sample consisted of peripheral blood. The source is a man aged 18 to 30 with COVID-19, enrolled during active disease. The CDR3 coding sequence is TGTGCCACCTATTCCGCTTTAGCCAAAAACATTCAGTACTTC. It codes for CATYSALAKNIQYF.